The 9 T cell receptor beta chains listed next were all sequenced from one sample in a study of cytomegalovirus exposure and HLA in healthy donors (dated by TCRdb to the late 2010s). The protocol used for the library was the immunoSEQ multiplex PCR assay. A mixture of 60 forward primers for TCR Vbeta segments and 13 reverse primers for TCR Jbeta segments was used in the multiplex PCR. TCRdb took this table from immuneACCESS and kept in-frame rearrangements with V and J called. Such tables lack part of the clones; where checked against another copy, unresolved V genes explain under half of the gap, and the rest is unexplained. This sample holds approximately 160,000 clones; 68% were observed only once. Around 4.3% of the sample is taken by the ten largest. Sample: PBMCs. Receptors were obtained from a woman aged 18-29 years in good health and CMV-seropositive.

The V and J genes are TRBV18 and TRBJ2-5; 10 bases fit TRBD2. From germline, CDR1 is KGHSH and CDR2 LQKENI. There are 17 residues in the CDR3. Losses at the gene ends were 6 bases for V and 5 bases for J; bases not matched to a gene: 15. DNA for the CDR3: TGTGCCAGCTCTCCGAGTAGCGGGGGGCCCCCGGGGGAGACCCAGTACTTC. Translated: CASSPSSGGPPGETQYF.

The chain's CDR3 is CASSPGQGVLFGTEAFF. Written as DNA, the CDR3 is TGTGCCAGCAGTCCTGGACAGGGGGTATTATTCGGCACTGAAGCTTTCTTT. The J gene is TRBJ1-1, the V gene TRBV27; TRBD1 matches at 10 bases. Germline assignment: CDR1 MNHEY and CDR2 SMNVEV (reference sequence). With V trimmed by 5 bases and J by 4 bases, 13 bases remained unmatched. The length of the CDR3 is 17 residues.

The V call is TRBV5-1, the J call TRBJ2-4; D is ambiguous. This CDR3 has 16 residues. Trimming removed 4 bases from V and 1 base from J, with 15 bases in between. Germline CDR1 is SGHRS and CDR2 is YFSETQ. CDR3 sequence (DNA): TGCGCCAGCAGCAACCTTGAAGAACGGGCCAAAAACATTCAGTACTTC. This sequence encodes CASSNLEERAKNIQYF.

This sequence joins TRBV23-1 and TRBJ1-5, with unresolved D. TRBV23-1 is reported as an ORF; its role is uncertain. Trimming took 4 bases from V and 5 from J, leaving 15 bases between them. The CDR3 loop spans 15 amino acids. The CDR3 bases are TGCGCCAGCAGTCTCCCCCCAAACGGGGATCAGCCCCAGCATTTT. Translation gives CASSLPPNGDQPQHF.

This clone has only one observation. The rearrangement links TRBV19 to TRBJ2-3; D remains unclear. CDR1 and CDR2 (germline): LNHDA, SQIVND (reference sequence). The CDR3 runs 15 residues. V was pared by 3 bases and J by 0 bases, with 10 bases between. In nucleotides, the CDR3 is TGTGCCAGTAGTATCTACCTCGGGAGCACAGATACGCAGTATTTT. It codes for CASSIYLGSTDTQYF.

The chain has TRBV11-2 and TRBJ1-2; 8 bases line up with TRBD1. V lost 5 bases to trimming and J lost 7 bases; unmatched junction nucleotides: 6. The V gene's germline CDR1 is SGHAT and CDR2 FQNNGV. The CDR3 loop spans 13 amino acids. The CDR3 sequence is CASSPDRAVGYTF. CDR3 sequence (DNA): TGTGCCAGCAGCCCGGACAGGGCCGTTGGCTACACCTTC.

The chain couples TRBV7-8 to TRBJ1-5, with D possibly matching TRBD1 (6 bases). CDR3 length: 18 amino acids. CDR1 is SGHVS and CDR2 is FQNEAQ in the germline V gene. V was shortened by 0 bases and J by 1 base, with 16 bases between the two germline ends. CDR3 in amino acids: CASSLASGAGASNQPQHF. The CDR3 DNA reads TGTGCCAGCAGCTTAGCGTCAGGGGCCGGAGCGAGCAATCAGCCCCAGCATTTT.

This clone was found once. The chain links TRBV15 to TRBJ1-2; D gene unclear. Germline V gene lookup returns CDR1 LNHNV and CDR2 YYDKDF (reference sequence). V was pared by 0 bases and J by 5 bases, with 4 bases between. The CDR3 length is 12 residues. The CDR3 spells CATSRDRYGYTF. The CDR3 DNA is TGTGCCACCAGCAGAGATAGATATGGCTACACCTTC.

V is TRBV29-1 and J is TRBJ2-1, with TRBD1 matching 11 bases. The J segment lost 8 bases and the V segment lost 8 bases, leaving 11 bases of the junction unmatched. The CDR3 consists of 14 residues. The germline V gene has CDR1 SQVTM and CDR2 ANQGSEA. CDR3 sequence: CSPRGTGGMYEQFF. CDR3 in DNA: TGCAGCCCCCGAGGGACAGGGGGTATGTATGAGCAGTTCTTC.